Listed below are T cell receptor beta chains from one sample, sequenced in a study of quantifying T cell responses using KT2 cells. In TCRdb, the UMI-ligation and nested PCR reads were re-called with MiXCR into one record per CDR3 protein. The sample lists some 41,000 distinct CDR3 sequences; approximately 15% were seen once. Sequencing was done on a sample of PBMCs spiked with cells of the T cell clone KT2. The receptors originated from a human donor. Both conserved end residues are part of each CDR3. A D gene is named only where the DNA matches it firmly. Part of the rows lack a size; the others show once, few, many or a class for expanded clones.

d_gene	v_gene	abundance	j_gene	CDR3aa	CDR3nt
-	TRBV2	-	TRBJ1-5	CASSDLVNQPQHF	TGTGCCAGCAGTGATTTGGTGAATCAGCCCCAGCATTTT
-	TRBV27	few	TRBJ1-5	CASSSQGLLSNQPQHF	TGTGCCAGCAGTTCCCAGGGGCTCCTTAGCAATCAGCCCCAGCATTTT
-	TRBV12-3/TRBV12-4	many	TRBJ1-5	CASSNVNQPQHF	TGTGCCAGCAGCAATGTCAATCAGCCCCAGCATTTT
TRBD1	TRBV20-1	many	TRBJ1-2	CSAKTGTGSYGYTF	TGCAGTGCTAAGACCGGGACAGGTTCCTATGGCTACACCTTC
-	TRBV18	few	TRBJ1-6	CASSPAGTISPLHF	TGTGCCAGCTCTCCAGCGGGGACAATTTCACCCCTCCACTTT
-	TRBV7-9	few	TRBJ2-5	CASSYAETQYF	TGTGCCAGCAGCTACGCGGAGACCCAGTACTTC
-	TRBV7-6	-	TRBJ2-3	CASSPARGDTQYF	TGTGCCAGCAGCCCAGCCAGGGGAGATACGCAGTATTTT
-	TRBV6-5	few	TRBJ1-4	CATKRATNEKLFF	TGTGCCACAAAGAGAGCAACTAATGAAAAACTGTTTTTT
TRBD2	TRBV24-1	many	TRBJ2-1	CATSDLPVAGGDNEQFF	TGTGCCACCAGTGATTTACCCGTAGCGGGAGGCGACAATGAGCAGTTCTTC
-	TRBV11-2	few	TRBJ2-1	CASSVGSGRGRGQYEQFF	TGTGCCAGCAGCGTAGGCAGTGGCCGGGGACGCGGTCAGTATGAGCAGTTCTTC
-	TRBV6-6	-	TRBJ1-1	CASMPQGGYTEAFF	TGTGCCAGCATGCCTCAAGGAGGCTACACTGAAGCTTTCTTT
-	TRBV5-4	-	TRBJ2-1	CASRAGGAGNEQFF	TGTGCCTCCCGGGCGGGCGGTGCGGGGAATGAGCAGTTCTTC
-	TRBV29-1	many	TRBJ2-3	CSGGGGASRDTQYF	TGCAGCGGGGGAGGGGGGGCGTCGAGAGATACGCAGTATTTT
TRBD1	TRBV29-1	few	TRBJ2-7	CSVATGGLKRGILYEQYF	TGCAGCGTTGCGACAGGGGGCTTGAAGAGGGGAATTCTCTACGAGCAGTACTTC
TRBD1	TRBV7-9	-	TRBJ1-1	CASSPLDRGYTEAFF	TGTGCCAGCAGCCCATTGGACAGGGGGTACACTGAAGCTTTCTTT
TRBD1	TRBV12-3/TRBV12-4	-	TRBJ2-7	CASSLRTGVYEQYF	TGTGCCAGCAGCCTGAGAACAGGGGTATACGAGCAGTACTTC
-	TRBV27	-	TRBJ2-3	CASSLWVSDTQYF	TGTGCCAGCAGTTTATGGGTTTCAGATACGCAGTATTTT